The clone carrying this T cell receptor beta chain was picked up many times. The sample comes from a study of T cells in Graves' hyperthyroidism and ophthalmopathy. Amplification targeted TCR beta CDR3 regions from RNA transcripts. HTBI primers drove first-round RT-PCR of the TCR CDR3. A single record per CDR3 protein comes from TCRdb applying MiXCR to the multiplex PCR reads. The sample lists around 420,000 distinct CDR3 sequences; 15% to 17% were seen once. Absence of ophthalmopathy progression within 18 months defined stable Graves' hyperthyroidism. V dropped 2 bases and J dropped 3 bases, with 7 bases sitting between them. The CDR3 has 13 amino acids.

Material: blood. This receptor was obtained from a young woman with Graves' hyperthyroidism. V gene TRBV12-3 or TRBV12-4 combines with J gene TRBJ1-2; no clear D. This CDR3 is CASSLQEDYGYTF. CDR3 in DNA: TGTGCCAGCAGTTTACAGGAGGACTATGGCTACACCTTC.